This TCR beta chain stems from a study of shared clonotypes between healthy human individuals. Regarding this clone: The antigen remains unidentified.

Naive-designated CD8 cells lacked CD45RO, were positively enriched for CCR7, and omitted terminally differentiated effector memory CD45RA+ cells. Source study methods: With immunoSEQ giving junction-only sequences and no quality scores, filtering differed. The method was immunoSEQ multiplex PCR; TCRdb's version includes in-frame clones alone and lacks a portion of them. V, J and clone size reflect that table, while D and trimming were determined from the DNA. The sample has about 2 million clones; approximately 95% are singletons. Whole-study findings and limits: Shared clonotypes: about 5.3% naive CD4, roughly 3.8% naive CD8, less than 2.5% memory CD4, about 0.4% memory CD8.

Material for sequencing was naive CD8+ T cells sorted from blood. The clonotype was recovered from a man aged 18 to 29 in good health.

The CDR3 DNA follows: TGTGCCAGCCGACGAAGCGGGAGACAAGAGACCCAGTACTTC. This encodes CASRRSGRQETQYF. V is TRBV6-5 and J is TRBJ2-5, with 8 bases lining up with TRBD2. There are 14 residues in the CDR3. Germline V CDR1 and CDR2: MNHEY, SVGAGI. Trimming took 8 bases from V and 2 from J; bases not matched to a gene: 7.